The 24 T cell receptor beta chains presented below share a single source sample, sequenced in a study of molecular identifiers for immune sequencing clone quantification. MiXCR was run by TCRdb on the PCR reads, yielding one entry per CDR3 protein. The table lists under 600,000 distinct CDR3 sequences, less than 30% of them singletons, with around 0.79% in the top ten. What was sequenced was naive CD8+ T cells from blood, with Jurkat cell RNA spiked in. Subset in this sample: FACS-sorted CD8+CD4-CCR7+CD45RA+ naive T cells. Receptors were obtained from a human donor in good health. Some libraries in this study had Jurkat cell RNA spiked in.

This clonotype showed up just a few times. The rearrangement joins TRBV14 to TRBJ2-7, with a tentative D call TRBD1 (6 bases). The CDR3 has 14 residues. The germline gives CDR1 SGHDN, CDR2 FVKESK. Deletions cut 0 bases from V and 2 bases from J, with 8 bases between. The CDR3 region is CASSQEGAPYEQYF. Written as DNA, the CDR3 is TGTGCCAGCAGCCAAGAGGGGGCCCCCTACGAGCAGTACTTC.

This clonotype was observed a few times. V and J are TRBV27 and TRBJ2-7; D gene ambiguous. The CDR3 contains 13 residues. With 2 bases removed from V and 9 bases from J, the gap between germline ends came to 14 bases. In germline, CDR1 is MNHEY, CDR2 SMNVEV (reference sequence). The CDR3 spells CASSLAADVGQYF. The CDR3 bases are TGTGCCAGCAGTTTAGCGGCGGACGTTGGGCAGTACTTC.

This clonotype was counted only a few times. The chain has TRBV28 and TRBJ2-3, with D possibly being TRBD1 (5 bases). V was pared by 4 bases and J by 5 bases, with 13 bases between. Per the germline V gene, CDR1 is MDHEN and CDR2 is SYDVKM. The CDR3 extends over 14 amino acids. DNA for the CDR3: TGTGCCAGCAGTTACCTGGTAGGGGAAGATACGCAGTATTTT. Encoded protein: CASSYLVGEDTQYF.

The table lists this clonotype with a few counts. The chain recombines TRBV30 with TRBJ2-7; 8 bases line up with TRBD1. The CDR3 is made up of 15 amino acids. Trimming at V came to 3 bases and at J to 5 bases, leaving 12 bases not matched to a gene. The germline V gene encodes CDR1 GTSNPN and CDR2 SVGIG (reference sequence). For the CDR3, the DNA is TGTGCCTGGAGCCCTGGACAGGGTGGATTCGACGAGCAGTACTTC. Translating gives CAWSPGQGGFDEQYF.

This clonotype was picked up many times. The rearrangement uses TRBV12-3 or TRBV12-4 and TRBJ1-1; D gene unclear. The length of the CDR3 is 11 residues. The V end was cut by 7 bases, the J end by 1 base, with 4 bases between. The CDR3 DNA is TGTGCCAGCACTAAGAACACTGAAGCTTTCTTT. Translating gives CASTKNTEAFF.

This clonotype has only a few counts. This chain joins TRBV9 and TRBJ2-7; weak D call: TRBD2 (6 bases). Between the trimmed V and J ends, which lost 4 bases and 5 bases, there was a span of 19 bases. Germline V CDR1 and CDR2: SGDLS, YYNGEE. This CDR3 region has 15 residues. DNA for the CDR3: TGTGCCAGCAGCCTCGACTGGGGGGACGGCAACGAGCAGTACTTC. Amino acids: CASSLDWGDGNEQYF.

This clonotype came up a few times. The chain combines TRBV14 with TRBJ2-5; D remains unclear. Germline CDR1 is SGHDN and CDR2 is FVKESK. Trimming removed 3 bases at V and 4 bases at J, with 9 bases between. This CDR3 contains 13 residues. Here the CDR3 reads CASSQARLETQYF. CDR3 in DNA: TGTGCCAGCAGCCAGGCCAGATTAGAGACCCAGTACTTC. The full variable domain, with the rest looked up from reference TRBV14 and TRBJ2-5, is EAGVTQFPSHSVIEKGQTVTLRCDPISGHDNLYWYRRVMGKEIKFLLHFVKESKQDESGMPNNRFLAERTGGTYSTLKVQPAELEDSGVYFCASSQARLETQYFGPGTRLLVL.

A note on this clonotype: The junction does not match germline at one end; this may be a read error. The chain is built from TRBV29-1 and TRBJ2-7, with 11 bases lining up with TRBD2. The CDR3 has 13 amino acids. Germline CDR1 and CDR2: SQVTM and ANQGSEA. CDR3 nucleotides: TGCAGCGTTACGACTAGCGGGGAGGACGAGCGGTACTTC. It specifies CSVTTSGEDERYF.

In its sample, this clonotype was seen a few times. The chain uses TRBV10-3 and TRBJ2-3; 11 bases agree with TRBD1. This CDR3 spans 16 amino acids. J was trimmed by 4 bases and V by 6 bases; bases with no gene match: 9. The V gene's germline CDR1 is ENHRY and CDR2 SYGVKD. CDR3 amino acids: CAIRTPGQGVADTQYF. The CDR3 bases are TGTGCCATCAGGACACCGGGACAGGGGGTAGCAGATACGCAGTATTTT.

The chain has TRBV5-4 and TRBJ2-1; 7 bases are a match to TRBD2. In germline, CDR1 is SGHNT, CDR2 YYREEE (reference sequence). The CDR3 spans 15 residues. The ends lost 3 bases at V and 3 bases at J; junction bases unmatched: 6. The CDR3 DNA sequence: TGTGCCAGCAGCTGGCGGGAGCGGAGCTACAATGAGCAGTTCTTC. Residues: CASSWRERSYNEQFF.

For this clonotype: Relative to the germline gene, one junction end is altered; a read error may explain this. This chain uses TRBV20-1 with TRBJ2-1; 8 bases are shared with TRBD2. Germline V CDR1 and CDR2: DFQATT, SNEGSKA (reference sequence). The CDR3 length is 16 residues. In DNA form, the CDR3 reads TGCAGTGCTAGACCCCCCCCGGGACTAGTCAACAATGAGCAGTCCTTC. As protein: CSARPPPGLVNNEQSF.

This clonotype was seen a few times. The J gene is TRBJ2-5, the V gene TRBV6-6, with 11 nucleotides matching TRBD2. This CDR3 has 21 amino acids. Per the germline V gene, CDR1 is MNHNY and CDR2 is SVGAGI (reference sequence). V dropped 0 bases and J dropped 4; count of bases not matched to a gene: 19. CDR3 in amino acids: CASSYSNRVGTSGEPGETQYF. CDR3 nucleotide sequence: TGTGCCAGCAGTTACTCGAATAGGGTTGGGACTAGCGGAGAGCCGGGAGAGACCCAGTACTTC.

As concerns this clonotype: A much bigger clone sits one base away, suggesting this may be a read error. The V call is TRBV7-6, the J call TRBJ2-3; D is possibly TRBD1 (5 bases). The CDR3 spans 15 residues. The V gene's germline CDR1 is SGHVS and CDR2 FNYEAQ. CDR3 bases: TGTGCCAGCAGCCCGTTAAATTGGGGCACAGCTACGCAGTATTTT. It is translated as CASSPLNWGTATQYF.

This clonotype came up many times. The gene calls are TRBV6-5 and TRBJ2-7, with TRBD2 matching 11 bases. Germline assignment: CDR1 MNHEY and CDR2 SVGAGI. J gave up 5 bases and V 0 bases, and 3 bases lay outside the gene matches. The CDR3 runs 15 residues. This CDR3 is CASSYSLAGVNEQYF. The CDR3, as DNA: TGTGCCAGCAGTTACTCACTAGCGGGAGTGAACGAGCAGTACTTC.

This clonotype showed up just a few times. A read error may account for a junction end that differs from germline. CDR3 loop: CASSLLGQEEPQYF. DNA of the CDR3: TGTGCCAGCAGCCTACTTGGACAGGAAGAGCCCCAGTACTTC. The rearrangement links TRBV9 to TRBJ2-5; 7 nucleotides agree with TRBD1. Germline V gene lookup returns CDR1 SGDLS and CDR2 YYNGEE. The CDR3 is 14 residues long.

The table lists this clonotype with a few counts. The J gene is TRBJ2-7, the V gene TRBV5-6, with 9 bases fitting TRBD1. After removal of 1 base from V and 2 bases from J, the junction contained 7 bases not matched to a gene. Germline lookup yields CDR1 SGHDT and CDR2 YYEEEE. The CDR3 is 16 residues long. CDR3 nucleotide sequence: TGTGCCAGCAGCTTGTCCTGGGACAGGGAGGCCTACGAGCAGTACTTC. Amino acids: CASSLSWDREAYEQYF.

This clonotype was counted at least ten times. The rearrangement uses TRBV29-1 and TRBJ2-3, with 9 bases matching TRBD1. This CDR3 has 19 amino acids. The germline V gene has CDR1 SQVTM and CDR2 ANQGSEA. V lost 3 bases to trimming and J lost 0 bases; unmatched junction nucleotides: 16. The CDR3 sequence: CSVDQGFMDRGFSTDTQYF. The CDR3 coding sequence is TGCAGCGTTGACCAGGGGTTCATGGACAGGGGATTTAGCACAGATACGCAGTATTTT.

This clonotype has just a few counts. The chain carries TRBV28 and TRBJ2-6; 12 positions agree with TRBD1. This CDR3 comprises 19 residues. From germline, CDR1 is MDHEN and CDR2 SYDVKM. V was pared by 1 base and J by 4 bases, with 8 bases of the junction left unmatched. CDR3 region: CASSLSPGQGARGANVLTF. As DNA, the CDR3 is TGTGCCAGCAGTTTATCTCCGGGACAGGGGGCGAGAGGGGCCAACGTCCTGACTTTC.

This clonotype has just a few counts. CDR3 coding DNA: TGCGCCAGCAGCCAAGATCTTTACAGGTCCTATGGCTACACCTTC. Its translation: CASSQDLYRSYGYTF. This chain links TRBV4-3 with TRBJ1-2; the D gene is possibly TRBD1 (5 bases). Germline V CDR1 and CDR2: LGHNA, YSLEER. Trimming removed 0 bases at V and 4 bases at J, with 12 bases between. The CDR3 spans 15 residues.

This clonotype was recorded a few times. This chain uses TRBV19 with TRBJ1-1, with D possibly TRBD1 on 6 matching bases. V lost 10 bases and J 0 bases, leaving 9 bases between the germline ends. The germline V gene encodes CDR1 LNHDA and CDR2 SQIVND (reference sequence). This CDR3 region has 12 residues. The CDR3 sequence: CATGGLNTEAFF. CDR3 in DNA: TGTGCCACCGGGGGCCTGAACACTGAAGCTTTCTTT.

This clonotype was observed a few times. The rearrangement links TRBV7-9 to TRBJ2-7; D is tentatively TRBD1 or TRBD2 (5 bases each). From germline, CDR1 is SEHNR and CDR2 FQNEAQ (reference sequence). V shed 5 bases and J shed 4 bases, with 18 bases lying between them. This CDR3 is 15 amino acids long. The CDR3 DNA sequence: TGTGCCAGCAGCCCAACAAGGGACGGAAATTACGAGCAGTACTTC. Translation gives CASSPTRDGNYEQYF.

The chain uses TRBV4-2 and TRBJ1-1; tentative D call: TRBD1 (5 bases). With 0 bases removed from V and 0 bases from J, the gap between germline ends came to 17 bases. The germline gives CDR1 LGHNA, CDR2 YNFKEQ. The CDR3 has 18 amino acids. The CDR3 DNA follows: TGTGCCAGCAGCCAAGACCCCTTTCTAGGGGCTGTGAACACTGAAGCTTTCTTT. It encodes CASSQDPFLGAVNTEAFF.

The chain combines TRBV5-4 with TRBJ2-3, with D perhaps TRBD1 or TRBD2 (5 bases each). The V gene's germline CDR1 is SGHNT and CDR2 YYREEE (reference sequence). V was pared by 5 bases and J by 8 bases, with 21 bases between. CDR3 length: 15 amino acids. CDR3 nucleotides: TGTGCCAGCAGTACCGGGACCGGCGAGGGTGTTACGCAGTATTTT. Translation: CASSTGTGEGVTQYF.

The genes are TRBV4-1 and TRBJ1-1; D is unclear. V dropped 0 bases and J dropped 1 base, with 9 bases sitting between them. Germline V gene lookup returns CDR1 MGHRA and CDR2 YSYEKL. The CDR3 consists of 15 residues. The CDR3 DNA reads as TGCGCCAGCAGCCAAGATACGACCTGGAACACTGAAGCTTTCTTT. It codes for CASSQDTTWNTEAFF.